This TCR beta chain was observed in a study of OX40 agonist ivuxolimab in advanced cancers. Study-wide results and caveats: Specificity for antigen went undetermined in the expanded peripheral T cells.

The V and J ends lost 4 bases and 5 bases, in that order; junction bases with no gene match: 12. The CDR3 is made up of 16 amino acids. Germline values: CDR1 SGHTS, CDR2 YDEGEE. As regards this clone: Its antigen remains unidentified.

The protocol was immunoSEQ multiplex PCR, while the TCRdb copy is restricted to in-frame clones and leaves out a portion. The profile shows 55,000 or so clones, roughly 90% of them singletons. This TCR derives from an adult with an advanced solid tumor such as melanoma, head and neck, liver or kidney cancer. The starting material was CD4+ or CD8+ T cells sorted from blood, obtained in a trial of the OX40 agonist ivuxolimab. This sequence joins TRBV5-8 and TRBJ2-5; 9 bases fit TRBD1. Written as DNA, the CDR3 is TGTGCCAGCAGCAGGGTCCGGGACAGGGAATGGGAGACCCAGTACTTC. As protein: CASSRVRDREWETQYF.